The 29 T cell receptor beta chains listed next were all sequenced from one sample in a study of T cells in Graves' hyperthyroidism and ophthalmopathy. The investigators amplified TCR beta CDR3 regions from RNA transcripts. First-round RT-PCR of the TCR CDR3 relied on the HTBI primer set. TCRdb ran MiXCR on the multiplex PCR reads and lists one entry per CDR3 protein. The sample holds some 300,000 distinct CDR3 sequences; roughly an eighth are singletons and the top ten take roughly 7.7%. The sequencing input was blood. The receptor source for this set is a woman in her thirties or forties with Graves' hyperthyroidism.

This clonotype has ten or more counts. V gene TRBV7-2 combines with J gene TRBJ2-3, with 12 bases identical to TRBD2. Germline V gene lookup returns CDR1 SGHTA and CDR2 FQGNSA. The CDR3 has 18 amino acids. Unmatched junction bases numbered 12, after V lost 3 bases and J lost 5 bases. For the CDR3, the DNA is TGTGCCAGCAGCTTGCCCCCTCTAGCGGGAGGGCCCAGAGATACGCAGTATTTT. This translates into CASSLPPLAGGPRDTQYF.

This clonotype occurred many times. The chain is built from TRBV7-9 and TRBJ1-5, with D uncertain. CDR1 is SEHNR and CDR2 is FQNEAQ in the germline V gene (reference sequence). This CDR3 contains 13 residues. Trimming stripped 3 bases from V and 6 bases from J, with 9 bases between. The CDR3 DNA follows: TGTGCCAGCAGCTTTTCAGAGACTCAGCCCCAGCATTTT. As protein: CASSFSETQPQHF.

CDR3 nucleotides: TGTGCCAGTATGAGCGGCACTTCTAATGAAAAACTGTTTTTT. This gives the protein CASMSGTSNEKLFF. The V call is TRBV19, the J call TRBJ1-4, with D hard to call. Trimming left V 7 bases short and J 3 bases short, with 12 bases between. This CDR3 spans 14 amino acids. CDR1 LNHDA and CDR2 SQIVND come from the germline V gene (reference sequence).

The chain carries TRBV12-3 or TRBV12-4 and TRBJ2-5, with D perhaps assigned TRBD1 or TRBD2 (5 bases each). The CDR3 runs 14 residues. Deletions cut 2 bases from V and 14 bases from J, with 21 bases between. As DNA, the CDR3 is TGTGCCAGCAGTTTATTCGGGCGACGGGACCGAGGCTACTTC. This sequence encodes CASSLFGRRDRGYF.

The J gene is TRBJ2-7, the V gene TRBV6-2 or TRBV6-3; D unclear. V lost 6 bases and J lost 4, with 10 bases in between. The V gene's germline CDR1 is MNHEY and CDR2 SVGEGT. This CDR3 comprises 12 residues. As DNA, the CDR3 is TGTGCCAGCAGAACCCCCGGGTACGAGCAGTACTTC. It codes for CASRTPGYEQYF.

The J gene is TRBJ2-4, the V gene TRBV9; 7 positions agree with TRBD1. Germline V gene sequence: CDR1 SGDLS, CDR2 YYNGEE. Germline trimming cut 0 bases from V and 1 base from J; bases unmatched to any gene: 13. The CDR3 covers 19 residues. The DNA for the CDR3 is TGTGCCAGCAGCGTAGGGGGGACAGAAAGGTCTATGGCCAAAAACATTCAGTACTTC. Protein: CASSVGGTERSMAKNIQYF. Using reference TRBV9 and TRBJ2-4 for the parts outside the CDR3, the full variable domain is DSGVTQTPKHLITATGQRVTLRCSPRSGDLSVYWYQQSLDQGLQFLIQYYNGEERAKGNILERFSAQQFPDLHSELNLSSLELGDSALYFCASSVGGTERSMAKNIQYFGAGTRLSVL.

J is TRBJ1-5 and V is TRBV7-8; D not certain. The CDR3 runs to 15 residues. V was clipped by 7 bases and J by 6 bases, with 19 bases between them. Germline CDR1 is SGHVS and CDR2 is FQNEAQ. The CDR3 loop reads CASTLGRDLPQPQHF. The CDR3 DNA reads TGTGCCAGCACCCTAGGGAGGGATTTACCTCAGCCCCAGCATTTT.

This sequence joins TRBV6-2 or TRBV6-3 and TRBJ2-7; 8 nucleotides agree with TRBD2. Looked up from germline, CDR1 is MNHEY and CDR2 is SVGEGT. The CDR3 totals 14 residues. The ends lost 5 bases at V and 0 bases at J; junction bases unmatched: 3. The CDR3 DNA is TGTGCCAGCAGTGCTGCGGGAGGCTCCTACGAGCAGTACTTC. Protein sequence: CASSAAGGSYEQYF.

This clonotype was detected ten times or more. The chain has TRBV30 and TRBJ2-3; TRBD2 is a possible D gene (6 bases). The CDR3 totals 13 residues. From germline, CDR1 is GTSNPN and CDR2 SVGIG (reference sequence). V was clipped by 4 bases and J by 6 bases, with 14 bases between them. CDR3 in amino acids: CAWTGGVEDTQYF. DNA for the CDR3: TGTGCCTGGACAGGCGGGGTTGAGGATACGCAGTATTTT.

As to this clonotype: Germline and junction disagree at one end, which may indicate a read error. The CDR3 region has the DNA TGTGCCCGCAGCCTAGGTCGGGTGTTCCCCACTGAAGCTTTCTTT. This encodes CARSLGRVFPTEAFF. The rearrangement joins TRBV11-3 to TRBJ1-1, with no clear D. Germline V lookup: CDR1 SGHNT, CDR2 YENEEA. The CDR3 runs to 15 residues.

This clonotype appeared many times. V usage is TRBV4-1 and J usage is TRBJ1-1; possibly TRBD1 for D (6 bases). Trimming removed 1 base from V and 3 bases from J, with 18 bases in between. The CDR3 has 17 amino acids. The germline V gene has CDR1 MGHRA and CDR2 YSYEKL. CDR3 sequence reads: CASSQAIQGLDDTEAFF. In DNA form, the CDR3 reads TGCGCCAGCAGCCAAGCTATTCAGGGGTTGGATGACACTGAAGCTTTCTTT.

This clonotype was observed at least ten times. This chain links TRBV27 with TRBJ2-7, with 8 nucleotides matching TRBD2. The V gene end was trimmed by 5 bases and the J gene end by 3 bases; junction bases not matched to a gene: 12. The CDR3 length is 16 residues. The germline V gene has CDR1 MNHEY and CDR2 SMNVEV (reference sequence). The CDR3 here is CASSPGGASGFYEQYF. CDR3 coding DNA: TGTGCCAGCAGTCCCGGGGGGGCTAGCGGCTTCTACGAGCAGTACTTC.

There are a few counts of this clonotype. The V and J genes are TRBV27 and TRBJ1-1; D perhaps matches TRBD1 (6 bases). The CDR3 extends over 16 amino acids. The germline V and J ends were trimmed by 7 bases and 3 bases, with 21 bases remaining between them. The germline CDR1 and CDR2 sequences are MNHEY and SMNVEV (reference sequence). The CDR3 region has the DNA TGTGCCAGCACATCCACTTACAGGGATCCGGACACTGAAGCTTTCTTT. Translation: CASTSTYRDPDTEAFF.

This clonotype was seen a handful of times. The chain carries TRBV2 and TRBJ1-4, with D unclear. The germline gives CDR1 SNHLY, CDR2 FYNNEI. The CDR3 covers 14 residues. Deletions cut 7 bases from V and 0 bases from J, with 9 bases between. CDR3 DNA: TGTGCCAGCAAGTCGGGCCCAACTAATGAAAAACTGTTTTTT. It encodes CASKSGPTNEKLFF.

A note on this clonotype: Being one base from a much bigger clone, this may be a read error. For the CDR3, the DNA is TGTGCCAGCAGCCAAGAACCCGTGACCGGGGAGCTGTTTTTT. This sequence encodes CASSQEPVTGELFF. This chain links TRBV3-1 with TRBJ2-2; D unresolved. There are 14 residues in the CDR3. Germline CDR1 LGHDT, CDR2 YNNKEL (reference sequence). V was pared by 0 bases and J by 5 bases, with 7 bases between. Together with reference TRBV3-1 and TRBJ2-2, the CDR3 gives the full variable domain: DTAVSQTPKYLVTQMGNDKSIKCEQNLGHDTMYWYKQDSKKFLKIMFSYNNKELIINETVPNRFSPKSPDKAHLNLHINSLELGDSAVYFCASSQEPVTGELFFGEGSRLTVL.

CDR3 residues: CASSSSGIDEQFF. DNA for the CDR3: TGTGCCAGCAGTAGTAGCGGGATTGATGAGCAGTTCTTC. The chain couples TRBV2 to TRBJ2-1; TRBD2 matches at 8 bases. The CDR3 spans 13 residues. Looked up from germline, CDR1 is SNHLY and CDR2 is FYNNEI. The V segment lost 5 bases and the J segment 8 bases; nucleotides outside the gene matches: 5.

A few counts support this clonotype. This chain joins TRBV12-3 or TRBV12-4 and TRBJ1-3; D unclear. The CDR3 is 13 amino acids. The ends were cut back, 3 bases at V and 0 bases at J, with 3 bases in the middle. The CDR3 DNA reads TGTGCCAGCAGTTTCTTCTCTGGAAACACCATATATTTT. Its translation: CASSFFSGNTIYF.

The rearrangement uses TRBV28 and TRBJ2-7; a possible D gene is TRBD1 (5 bases). V was cut by 3 bases and J by 6 bases, with 21 bases left in between. Germline V gene lookup returns CDR1 MDHEN and CDR2 SYDVKM. CDR3 length equals 16 residues. The CDR3 nucleotides read TGTGCCAGCAGTTTCCCTGTCCCCCAGGGTGGGTCCGAGCAGTACTTC. This encodes CASSFPVPQGGSEQYF.

The table lists this clonotype with many counts. The chain employs TRBV2 and TRBJ2-1, with 11 nucleotides matching TRBD2. The CDR3 is 15 amino acids. The ends lost 7 bases at V and 0 bases at J; junction bases unmatched: 2. Germline V lookup: CDR1 SNHLY, CDR2 FYNNEI. CDR3 DNA sequence: TGTGCCAGCAATGGACTAGCGGGCTCCTACAATGAGCAGTTCTTC. This codes for CASNGLAGSYNEQFF. Drawing the rest from reference TRBV2 and TRBJ2-1, the complete variable domain is EPEVTQTPSHQVTQMGQEVILRCVPISNHLYFYWYRQILGQKVEFLVSFYNNEISEKSEIFDDQFSVERPDGSNFTLKIRSTKLEDSAMYFCASNGLAGSYNEQFFGPGTRLTVL.

This clonotype was observed a few times. This chain uses TRBV29-1 with TRBJ1-3; D gene ambiguous. V lost 5 bases to trimming and J lost 0 bases, with 8 bases between them. CDR1 and CDR2 from the germline V gene are SQVTM and ANQGSEA. The CDR3 consists of 13 residues. The CDR3 protein is CSVRINSGNTIYF. The CDR3 nucleotides are TGCAGCGTTAGAATCAACTCTGGAAACACCATATATTTT. The entire variable domain, with the rest obtained from reference TRBV29-1 and TRBJ1-3, is as follows: SAVISQKPSRDICQRGTSLTIQCQVDSQVTMMFWYRQQPGQSLTLIATANQGSEATYESGFVIDKFPISRPNLTFSTLTVSNMSPEDSSIYLCSVRINSGNTIYFGEGSWLTVV.

This clonotype came up many times. The chain employs TRBV5-1 and TRBJ2-1; D remains ambiguous. Germline CDR1 is SGHRS and CDR2 is YFSETQ. The ends were cut back, 5 bases at V and 0 bases at J, with 6 bases in the middle. The CDR3 consists of 13 residues. This CDR3 reads CASRDVSYNEQFF. CDR3 sequence (DNA): TGCGCCAGCAGAGATGTCTCCTACAATGAGCAGTTCTTC.

This clonotype was observed many times. The rearrangement links TRBV28 to TRBJ1-1; D possibly corresponds to TRBD1 (5 bases). CDR1 is MDHEN and CDR2 is SYDVKM in the germline V gene. With 2 bases removed from V and 3 bases from J, the gap between germline ends came to 22 bases. This CDR3 has 18 amino acids. The CDR3 reads CASSLVLFTGTLDTEAFF. As DNA, the CDR3 is TGTGCCAGCAGTTTAGTACTTTTCACAGGAACTTTAGACACTGAAGCTTTCTTT.

This clonotype was recorded at least ten times. The chain joins TRBV20-1 to TRBJ2-1; TRBD2 agrees at 7 bases. This CDR3 is built from 16 residues. V gave up 5 bases and J gave up 0 bases; unmatched junction bases: 10. Germline assignment: CDR1 DFQATT and CDR2 SNEGSKA (reference sequence). Here the CDR3 DNA reads TGCAGTGCTCTATCTAGCGGTTCCCACTCCTACAATGAGCAGTTCTTC. Amino acids: CSALSSGSHSYNEQFF.

This clonotype occurred many times. The chain recombines TRBV24-1 with TRBJ2-1; TRBD2 matches 11 bases. V was pared by 4 bases and J by 4 bases, with 5 bases of the junction left unmatched. Germline lookup yields CDR1 KGHDR and CDR2 SFDVKD. The length of the CDR3 is 16 residues. The CDR3 spells CATSDGGLAVYNEQFF. CDR3 in DNA: TGTGCCACCAGTGACGGGGGACTAGCGGTTTACAATGAGCAGTTCTTC.

This sequence joins TRBV20-1 and TRBJ2-1, with 7 bases that match TRBD2. Germline V gene data show CDR1 as DFQATT and CDR2 as SNEGSKA (reference sequence). The CDR3 is made up of 15 amino acids. V lost 3 bases and J lost 4; bases outside the gene matches: 9. The CDR3 nucleotides read TGCAGTGCTAGGAAGACTAGCTGGGGGTACAATGAGCAGTTCTTC. Its translation is CSARKTSWGYNEQFF.

This clonotype was counted ten times or more. The rearrangement joins TRBV28 to TRBJ2-1, with a tentative D call TRBD2 (6 bases). V was trimmed by 4 bases and J by 5 bases, leaving 12 bases between them. This CDR3 has 14 amino acids. The germline gives CDR1 MDHEN, CDR2 SYDVKM. CDR3 in DNA: TGTGCCAGCAGTTCACCGGGACTTAACAATGAGCAGTTCTTC. This gives the protein CASSSPGLNNEQFF.

The table lists this clonotype with many counts. The chain employs TRBV20-1 and TRBJ2-7; D unresolved. Germline CDR1 reads DFQATT; CDR2 reads SNEGSKA (reference sequence). The germline V and J ends were trimmed by 1 base and 5 bases, with 6 bases remaining between them. There are 11 residues in the CDR3. CDR3 region: CSARVVDEQYF. For the CDR3, the DNA is TGCAGTGCTAGAGTAGTCGACGAGCAGTACTTC.

This chain joins TRBV5-1 and TRBJ2-2; D tentatively fits TRBD1 or TRBD2 (5 bases each). The CDR3 sequence is 16 residues long. The V gene's germline CDR1 is SGHRS and CDR2 YFSETQ. The V end lost 0 bases, the J end lost 9 bases, and 18 bases lay between the germline ends. The DNA for the CDR3 is TGCGCCAGCAGCTTGGATGTCGGGGCCTCCCCCCGGGAGCTGTTTTTT. It encodes CASSLDVGASPRELFF.

The table lists this clonotype with many counts. The chain uses TRBV7-2 and TRBJ1-3; no definite D call. The germline V gene encodes CDR1 SGHTA and CDR2 FQGNSA. V lost 3 bases to trimming and J lost 4 bases, with 16 bases between them. The CDR3 extends over 16 amino acids. The CDR3 is CASSFVPITGGNTIYF. The CDR3, as DNA: TGTGCCAGCAGCTTTGTCCCGATTACCGGGGGAAACACCATATATTTT. The full variable domain, in which reference TRBV7-2 and TRBJ1-3 provide the parts outside the CDR3, is GAGVSQSPSNKVTEKGKDVELRCDPISGHTALYWYRQSLGQGLEFLIYFQGNSAPDKSGLPSDRFSAERTGGSVSTLTIQRTQQEDSAVYLCASSFVPITGGNTIYFGEGSWLTVV.